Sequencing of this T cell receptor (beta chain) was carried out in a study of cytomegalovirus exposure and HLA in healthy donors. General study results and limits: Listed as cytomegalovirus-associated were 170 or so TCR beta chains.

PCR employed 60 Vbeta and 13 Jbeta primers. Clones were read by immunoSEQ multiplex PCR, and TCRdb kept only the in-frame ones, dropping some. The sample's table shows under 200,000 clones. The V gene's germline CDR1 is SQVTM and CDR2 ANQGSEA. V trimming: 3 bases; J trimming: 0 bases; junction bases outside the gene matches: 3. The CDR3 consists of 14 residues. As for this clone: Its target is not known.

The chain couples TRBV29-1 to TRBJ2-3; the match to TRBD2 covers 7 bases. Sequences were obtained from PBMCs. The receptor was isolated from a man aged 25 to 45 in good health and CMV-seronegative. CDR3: CSVDQAGSTDTQYF. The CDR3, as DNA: TGCAGCGTTGATCAAGCGGGAAGCACAGATACGCAGTATTTT.